The subject of this entry is one T cell receptor beta chain. This entry is derived from a study of blood T cell repertoires in COVID-19. Libraries were prepared by immunoSEQ multiplex PCR; TCRdb keeps only in-frame clonotypes and omits some of them. The table records 140,000 to 150,000 clones, more than 80% of them present only once. Trimming cost V 5 bases and J 6 bases; bases outside gene matches: 9. Germline values: CDR1 SGHTA, CDR2 FQGNSA. This CDR3 comprises 15 residues. This clonotype was obtained from a woman in her fifties or sixties with active COVID-19. The chain combines TRBV7-2 with TRBJ2-1, with TRBD1 matching 8 bases. Sequencing input: peripheral blood. The CDR3 loop reads CASSLTGQEFNEQFF. CDR3 sequence (DNA): TGTGCCAGCAGCCTAACGGGACAGGAGTTCAATGAGCAGTTCTTC.